A single sample gave rise to the 25 T cell receptor beta chains below, sequenced in a study of T cell changes during pregnancy in multiple sclerosis. TCRdb's copy holds only in-frame clones and misses some; the assay was immunoSEQ multiplex PCR. The sample lists around 50,000 clones; around 90% were seen once. This specimen consisted of CD4+ T cells from peripheral blood mononuclear cells, obtained in the third trimester of pregnancy. The origin of the receptors is a female donor with multiple sclerosis, enrolled in a pregnancy study.

The V call is TRBV9, the J call TRBJ2-2, with TRBD2 matching 7 bases. V shed 0 bases and J 6 bases; nucleotides not matched to a gene: 5. The germline gives CDR1 SGDLS, CDR2 YYNGEE. The CDR3 runs 15 residues. The CDR3 nucleotides read TGTGCCAGCAGCGTAGCCCAGACTAGCCCCGGGGAGCTGTTTTTT. Protein: CASSVAQTSPGELFF. Together with reference TRBV9 and TRBJ2-2, the CDR3 gives the full variable domain: DSGVTQTPKHLITATGQRVTLRCSPRSGDLSVYWYQQSLDQGLQFLIQYYNGEERAKGNILERFSAQQFPDLHSELNLSSLELGDSALYFCASSVAQTSPGELFFGEGSRLTVL.

The V and J genes are TRBV4-2 and TRBJ2-7; 9 bases are a match to TRBD2. This CDR3 is built from 19 residues. Looked up from germline, CDR1 is LGHNA and CDR2 is YNFKEQ. With V trimmed by 0 bases and J by 2 bases, 14 bases remained unmatched. In DNA form, the CDR3 reads TGTGCCAGCAGCCAAGATAAGGGTGGCCAGCGGGGGGACCCCTACGAGCAGTACTTC. The encoded protein is CASSQDKGGQRGDPYEQYF.

Comments on this clone: One end of the junction varies from germline; a read error may be responsible. This chain uses TRBV7-9 with TRBJ1-2; no firm D call. The V gene's germline CDR1 is SEHNR and CDR2 FQNEAQ (reference sequence). The length of the CDR3 is 11 residues. The CDR3 DNA follows: TGTGCCAGCAGCTTAGAACTTGATTTTTCCTTC. Protein product: CASSLELDFSF.

This chain joins TRBV18 and TRBJ2-7; the match to TRBD2 covers 7 bases. Losses at the gene ends were 3 bases for V and 2 bases for J; bases not matched to a gene: 4. The CDR3 has 14 amino acids. CDR1 and CDR2 (germline): KGHSH, LQKENI. As DNA, the CDR3 is TGTGCCAGCTCACCTGGGGGGGGACCCTACGAGCAGTACTTC. Translating it yields CASSPGGGPYEQYF.

This clone has just one count. The chain is built from TRBV4-2 and TRBJ2-3; 16 bases agree with TRBD2. The CDR3 covers 19 residues. V shed 2 bases, J shed 4 bases, and the junction held 9 bases outside the gene matches. Germline lookup yields CDR1 LGHNA and CDR2 YNFKEQ. CDR3 sequence: CASSQKPGLAGGPADTQYF. CDR3 nucleotide sequence: TGTGCCAGCAGCCAAAAACCGGGACTAGCGGGGGGGCCTGCAGATACGCAGTATTTT.

This chain joins TRBV6-6 and TRBJ1-2; 8 nucleotides match TRBD1. Germline CDR1 and CDR2: MNHNY and SVGAGI (reference sequence). Losses at the gene ends were 6 bases for V and 7 bases for J; bases not matched to a gene: 4. The CDR3 spans 12 residues. CDR3 in DNA: TGTGCCAGCAGGCGGACAGGGACTGGCTACACCTTC. Its translation: CASRRTGTGYTF.

The V gene is TRBV6-5, the J gene TRBJ1-1; D is unclear. The germline V and J ends were trimmed by 5 bases and 0 bases, with 7 bases remaining between them. The CDR3 sequence is 13 residues long. Germline CDR1 and CDR2: MNHEY and SVGAGI. The CDR3 nucleotides read TGTGCCAGCAGTCCCGGTATGAACACTGAAGCTTTCTTT. It encodes CASSPGMNTEAFF.

This clone was found a few times. The rearrangement uses TRBV5-6 and TRBJ1-1; TRBD1 agrees at 7 bases. CDR1 is SGHDT, CDR2 YYEEEE, per germline. The ends lost 0 bases at V and 1 base at J; junction bases unmatched: 0. This CDR3 is built from 14 residues. CDR3 DNA sequence: TGTGCCAGCAGCTTGGCAGGGGGGAACACTGAAGCTTTCTTT. This translates into CASSLAGGNTEAFF.

This rearrangement joins TRBV7-2 to TRBJ2-5; 12 nucleotides align to TRBD2. V lost 8 bases and J lost 4; bases outside the gene matches: 11. Germline CDR1 is SGHTA and CDR2 is FQGNSA. The CDR3 covers 16 residues. The CDR3 nucleotides read TGTGCCAGCGCCCGGGCTAGCGGGGGGGTAAGAGAGACCCAGTACTTC. Translation gives CASARASGGVRETQYF. Full variable domain (remainder filled in from reference TRBV7-2 and TRBJ2-5): GAGVSQSPSNKVTEKGKDVELRCDPISGHTALYWYRQSLGQGLEFLIYFQGNSAPDKSGLPSDRFSAERTGGSVSTLTIQRTQQEDSAVYLCASARASGGVRETQYFGPGTRLLVL.

J is TRBJ1-5 and V is TRBV27; 8 nucleotides align to TRBD1. V was pared by 4 bases and J by 2 bases, with 10 bases of the junction left unmatched. The germline gives CDR1 MNHEY, CDR2 SMNVEV (reference sequence). This CDR3 spans 17 amino acids. The CDR3 DNA is TGTGCCAGCAGTTCCTGGACAGGGATCGGGGGCAATCAGCCCCAGCATTTT. Translated: CASSSWTGIGGNQPQHF.

The V gene is TRBV7-9, the J gene TRBJ2-2, with TRBD1 identical over 8 bases. The length of the CDR3 is 13 residues. The germline V gene encodes CDR1 SEHNR and CDR2 FQNEAQ (reference sequence). V lost 5 bases, J lost 6 bases, and 2 bases stayed unmatched. CDR3 sequence (DNA): TGTGCCAGCAGCCCACAGGGGGCCGGGGAGCTGTTTTTT. This encodes CASSPQGAGELFF.

The chain couples TRBV5-6 to TRBJ2-3; 10 bases line up with TRBD2. The CDR3 consists of 17 residues. Germline-derived CDR1 and CDR2 are SGHDT and YYEEEE. With 0 bases clipped from V and 2 bases from J, the junction kept 6 bases outside the gene matches. For the CDR3, the DNA is TGTGCCAGCAGCTTGGCGGCTAGCGGGGGCCACACAGATACGCAGTATTTT. This gives the protein CASSLAASGGHTDTQYF.

The chain recombines TRBV19 with TRBJ2-6; D possibly corresponds to TRBD2 (6 bases). CDR3 length: 15 amino acids. Germline CDR1 is LNHDA and CDR2 is SQIVND (reference sequence). The CDR3 protein is CGSGPLFSGANVLTF. For the CDR3, the DNA is TGTGGTAGCGGACCTCTATTCTCGGGGGCCAACGTCCTGACTTTC.

In its sample, this clone was seen a few times. CDR3 loop: CASSGDSQETQYF. In nucleotides, the CDR3 is TGTGCCAGCAGTGGGGACAGCCAAGAGACCCAGTACTTC. The chain uses TRBV6-6 and TRBJ2-5, with 7 bases identical to TRBD1. Trimming removed 5 bases from V and 1 base from J; junction bases left unmatched: 1. The germline V gene encodes CDR1 MNHNY and CDR2 SVGAGI (reference sequence). The length of the CDR3 is 13 residues.

This chain uses TRBV13 with TRBJ2-7; a possible D gene is TRBD2 (5 bases). The CDR3 is made up of 14 amino acids. Germline CDR1 is PRHDT and CDR2 is FYEKMQ (reference sequence). With 5 bases removed from V and 1 base from J, the gap between germline ends came to 12 bases. The CDR3 loop reads CASSRRGFSYEQYF. CDR3 DNA: TGTGCCAGCAGCCGAAGAGGGTTTTCCTACGAGCAGTACTTC. Filled out from reference TRBV13 and TRBJ2-7, the complete variable domain reads AAGVIQSPRHLIKEKRETATLKCYPIPRHDTVYWYQQGPGQDPQFLISFYEKMQSDKGSIPDRFSAQQFSDYHSELNMSSLELGDSALYFCASSRRGFSYEQYFGPGTRLTVT.

This chain connects TRBV30 to TRBJ1-4; D unclear. Germline values: CDR1 GTSNPN, CDR2 SVGIG (reference sequence). V dropped 1 base and J dropped 0 bases, with 9 bases sitting between them. The CDR3 has 15 residues. CDR3 in DNA: TGTGCCTGGAGTGCCGACATCACAACTAATGAAAAACTGTTTTTT. Its translation is CAWSADITTNEKLFF.

The chain carries TRBV2 and TRBJ2-1; D possibly corresponds to TRBD1 (6 bases). Trimming took off 5 bases at V and 8 bases at J, with 13 bases between the two ends. Germline V lookup: CDR1 SNHLY, CDR2 FYNNEI. The CDR3 totals 13 residues. The CDR3 reads CASSQRGFDEQFF. DNA of the CDR3: TGTGCCAGCAGTCAAAGGGGGTTCGATGAGCAGTTCTTC. Combining the CDR3 with reference TRBV2 and TRBJ2-1 gives the whole variable domain EPEVTQTPSHQVTQMGQEVILRCVPISNHLYFYWYRQILGQKVEFLVSFYNNEISEKSEIFDDQFSVERPDGSNFTLKIRSTKLEDSAMYFCASSQRGFDEQFFGPGTRLTVL.

The chain couples TRBV19 to TRBJ1-2; 7 bases agree with TRBD1. Germline V CDR1 and CDR2: LNHDA, SQIVND (reference sequence). The CDR3 runs 17 residues. Trimming removed 1 base from V and 4 bases from J; junction bases left unmatched: 12. The CDR3 spells CASSIVPRQGVSYGYTF. In DNA, the CDR3 is TGTGCCAGTAGTATAGTCCCTCGACAGGGAGTATCCTATGGCTACACCTTC.

The chain combines TRBV4-1 with TRBJ1-1; 8 bases line up with TRBD1. This CDR3 comprises 17 residues. V trimming: 1 base; J trimming: 0 bases; junction bases outside the gene matches: 7. In germline, CDR1 is MGHRA, CDR2 YSYEKL. Here the CDR3 reads CASSQGGPGGVNTEAFF. CDR3 DNA sequence: TGCGCCAGCAGCCAAGGGGGGCCAGGGGGCGTGAACACTGAAGCTTTCTTT.

This clone was observed a handful of times. This chain links TRBV11-2 with TRBJ1-1; possibly TRBD1 for D (5 bases). Germline V lookup: CDR1 SGHAT, CDR2 FQNNGV. Trimming took off 11 bases at V and 3 bases at J, with 16 bases between the two ends. The CDR3 is made up of 13 amino acids. This CDR3 reads CACQPGGYTEAFF. CDR3 in DNA: TGTGCCTGCCAACCGGGGGGATACACTGAAGCTTTCTTT. The full variable domain, completed using reference TRBV11-2 and TRBJ1-1, is EAGVAQSPRYKIIEKRQSVAFWCNPISGHATLYWYQQILGQGPKLLIQFQNNGVVDDSQLPKDRFSAERLKGVDSTLKIQPAKLEDSAVYLCACQPGGYTEAFFGQGTRLTVV.

The rearrangement links TRBV18 to TRBJ2-7; the match to TRBD2 covers 10 bases. V dropped 4 bases and J dropped 5; count of bases not matched to a gene: 5. The germline V gene has CDR1 KGHSH and CDR2 LQKENI. The CDR3 contains 14 residues. As DNA, the CDR3 is TGTGCCAGCTCACTGAGGCTAGCGGGGGACGAGCAGTACTTC. This gives the protein CASSLRLAGDEQYF.

The chain recombines TRBV6-1 with TRBJ1-5, with no clear D. The germline CDR1 and CDR2 sequences are MNHNS and SASEGT. The CDR3 totals 13 residues. Trimming stripped 5 bases from V and 9 bases from J, with 14 bases between. The DNA of the CDR3 is TGTGCCAGCAGTTCTGAGGGTTCCCGGCCCCAGCATTTT. Amino acids: CASSSEGSRPQHF.

This chain connects TRBV2 to TRBJ2-4, with a possible D match to TRBD1 (6 bases). Germline loops: CDR1 SNHLY, CDR2 FYNNEI. The length of the CDR3 is 15 residues. V lost 6 bases and J 0 bases, leaving 12 bases between the germline ends. The CDR3 sequence: CASRDSFIAKNIQYF. CDR3 nucleotides: TGTGCCAGCAGGGACAGCTTCATAGCCAAAAACATTCAGTACTTC.

Relative to its sample, this clone is medium-sized. The chain uses TRBV19 and TRBJ1-2, with 7 positions matching TRBD1. The germline V gene has CDR1 LNHDA and CDR2 SQIVND (reference sequence). The ends lost 5 bases at V and 2 bases at J; junction bases unmatched: 8. This CDR3 is 15 amino acids long. The CDR3 here is CASSGEQGNNYGYTF. The CDR3 DNA reads as TGTGCCAGTAGTGGGGAACAGGGGAACAACTATGGCTACACCTTC.

The chain employs TRBV5-1 and TRBJ2-7; D is possibly TRBD1 (6 bases). Germline values: CDR1 SGHRS, CDR2 YFSETQ. This CDR3 has 14 amino acids. V gave up 1 base and J gave up 6 bases, with 14 bases separating them. The CDR3 bases are TGCGCCAGCAGCTTGACAGGGTCGGGCAGCGAGCAGTACTTC. Its protein product is CASSLTGSGSEQYF.